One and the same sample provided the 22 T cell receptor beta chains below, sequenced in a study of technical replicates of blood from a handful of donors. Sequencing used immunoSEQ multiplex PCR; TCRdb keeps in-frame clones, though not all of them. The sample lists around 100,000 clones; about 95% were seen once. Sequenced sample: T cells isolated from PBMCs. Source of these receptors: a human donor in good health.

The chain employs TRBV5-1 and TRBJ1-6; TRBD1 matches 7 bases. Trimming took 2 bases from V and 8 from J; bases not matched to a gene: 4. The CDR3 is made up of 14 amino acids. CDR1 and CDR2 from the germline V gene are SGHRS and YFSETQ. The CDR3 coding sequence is TGCGCCAGCAGCTTTGACAGGGAGGATTCACCCCTCCACTTT. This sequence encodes CASSFDREDSPLHF.

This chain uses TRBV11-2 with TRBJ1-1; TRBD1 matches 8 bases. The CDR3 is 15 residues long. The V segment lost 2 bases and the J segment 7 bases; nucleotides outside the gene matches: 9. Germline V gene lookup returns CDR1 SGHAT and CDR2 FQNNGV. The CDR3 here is CASSLRGTGGSEAFF. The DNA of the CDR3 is TGTGCCAGCAGCTTAAGGGGTACAGGGGGTAGTGAAGCTTTCTTT. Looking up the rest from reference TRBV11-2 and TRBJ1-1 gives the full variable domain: EAGVAQSPRYKIIEKRQSVAFWCNPISGHATLYWYQQILGQGPKLLIQFQNNGVVDDSQLPKDRFSAERLKGVDSTLKIQPAKLEDSAVYLCASSLRGTGGSEAFFGQGTRLTVV.

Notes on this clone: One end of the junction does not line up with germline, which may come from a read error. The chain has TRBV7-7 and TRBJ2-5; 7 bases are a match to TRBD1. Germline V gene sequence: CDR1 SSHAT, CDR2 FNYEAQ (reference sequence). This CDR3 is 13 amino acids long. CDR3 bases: TGTGCTAGCAGCCAGGACAGGCAAGAGACCCAGTACTTC. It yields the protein CASSQDRQETQYF.

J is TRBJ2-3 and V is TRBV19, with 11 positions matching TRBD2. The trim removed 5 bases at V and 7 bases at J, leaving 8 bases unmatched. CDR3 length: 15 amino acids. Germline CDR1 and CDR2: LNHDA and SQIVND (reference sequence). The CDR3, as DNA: TGTGCCAGTAGTTCGGAAGGACTAGCGGGTCATACGCAGTATTTT. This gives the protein CASSSEGLAGHTQYF.

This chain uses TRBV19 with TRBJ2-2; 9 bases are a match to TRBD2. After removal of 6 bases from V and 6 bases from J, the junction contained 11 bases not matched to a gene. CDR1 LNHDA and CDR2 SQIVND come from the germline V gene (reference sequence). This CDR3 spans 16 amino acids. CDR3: CASSSFLTSGPGELFF. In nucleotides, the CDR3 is TGTGCCAGTAGCTCCTTTCTTACTAGCGGGCCCGGGGAGCTGTTTTTT.

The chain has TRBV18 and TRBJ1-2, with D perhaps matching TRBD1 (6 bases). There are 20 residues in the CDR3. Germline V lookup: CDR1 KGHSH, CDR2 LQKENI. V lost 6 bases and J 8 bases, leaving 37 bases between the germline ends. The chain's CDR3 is CASSPVLHHIPVSNRAGYTF. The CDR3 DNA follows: TGTGCCAGCTCTCCGGTTCTCCACCATATTCCTGTATCGAACAGGGCAGGCTACACCTTC.

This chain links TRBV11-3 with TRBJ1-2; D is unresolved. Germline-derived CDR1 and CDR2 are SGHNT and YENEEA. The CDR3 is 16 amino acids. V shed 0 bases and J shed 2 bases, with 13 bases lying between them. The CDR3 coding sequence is TGTGCCAGCAGCTTAGAAGGTCGGCAGGCCAACTATGGCTACACCTTC. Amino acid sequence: CASSLEGRQANYGYTF.

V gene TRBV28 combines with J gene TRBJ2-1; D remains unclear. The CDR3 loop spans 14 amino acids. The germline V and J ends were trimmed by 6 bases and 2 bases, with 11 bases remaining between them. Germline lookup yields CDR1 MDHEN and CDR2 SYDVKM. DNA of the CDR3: TGTGCCAGCAGCCGGAGAGGCACCTACAATGAGCAGTTCTTC. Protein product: CASSRRGTYNEQFF.

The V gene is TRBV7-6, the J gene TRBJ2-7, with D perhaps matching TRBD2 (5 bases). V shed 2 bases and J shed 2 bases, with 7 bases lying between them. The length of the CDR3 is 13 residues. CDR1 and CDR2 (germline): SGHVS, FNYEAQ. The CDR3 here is CASSLRGAYEQYF. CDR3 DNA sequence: TGTGCCAGCAGCTTACGGGGAGCCTACGAGCAGTACTTC.

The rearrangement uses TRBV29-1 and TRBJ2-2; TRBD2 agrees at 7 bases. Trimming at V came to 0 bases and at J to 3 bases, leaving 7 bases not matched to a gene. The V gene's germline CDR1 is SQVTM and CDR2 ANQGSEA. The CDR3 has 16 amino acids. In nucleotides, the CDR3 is TGCAGCGTTGAAGAGGTGGCTAGCGGACACACCGGGGAGCTGTTTTTT. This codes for CSVEEVASGHTGELFF.

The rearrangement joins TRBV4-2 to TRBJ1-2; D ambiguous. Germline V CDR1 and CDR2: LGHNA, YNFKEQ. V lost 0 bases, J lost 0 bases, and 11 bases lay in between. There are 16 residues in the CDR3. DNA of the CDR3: TGTGCCAGCAGCCAAGATATACAGACGACTAACTATGGCTACACCTTC. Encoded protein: CASSQDIQTTNYGYTF.

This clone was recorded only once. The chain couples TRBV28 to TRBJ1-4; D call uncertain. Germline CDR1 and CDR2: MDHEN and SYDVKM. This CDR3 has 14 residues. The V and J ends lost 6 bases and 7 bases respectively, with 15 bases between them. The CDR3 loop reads CASRYYSHSEKLFF. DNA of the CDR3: TGTGCCAGCAGGTATTACAGCCATAGTGAAAAACTGTTTTTT.

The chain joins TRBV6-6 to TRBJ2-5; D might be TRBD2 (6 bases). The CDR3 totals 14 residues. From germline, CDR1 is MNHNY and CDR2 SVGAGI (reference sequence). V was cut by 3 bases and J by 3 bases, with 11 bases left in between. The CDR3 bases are TGTGCCAGCAGTTATGTGGGGGGAAAAGAGACCCAGTACTTC. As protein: CASSYVGGKETQYF.

CDR3 amino acids: CASSLTGVSTDTQYF. As DNA, the CDR3 is TGTGCCAGCAGTTTAACAGGGGTCAGCACAGATACGCAGTATTTT. The chain is built from TRBV6-1 and TRBJ2-3, with 7 bases that match TRBD1. Per the germline V gene, CDR1 is MNHNS and CDR2 is SASEGT. V trimming: 5 bases; J trimming: 0 bases; junction bases outside the gene matches: 5. The CDR3 spans 15 residues.

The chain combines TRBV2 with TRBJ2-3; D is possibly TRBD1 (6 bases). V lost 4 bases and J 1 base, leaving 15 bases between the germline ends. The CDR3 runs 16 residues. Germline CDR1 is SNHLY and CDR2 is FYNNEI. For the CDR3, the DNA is TGTGCCAGCAGTGGCATACAGGGCCGAGGCACAGATACGCAGTATTTT. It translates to CASSGIQGRGTDTQYF.

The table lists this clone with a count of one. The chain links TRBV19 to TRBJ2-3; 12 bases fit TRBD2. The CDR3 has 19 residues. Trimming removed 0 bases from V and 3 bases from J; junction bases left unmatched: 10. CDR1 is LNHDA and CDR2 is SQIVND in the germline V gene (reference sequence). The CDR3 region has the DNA TGTGCCAGTAGTATAGATAGCCCTAGCGGGAGGGGGCTTACAGATACGCAGTATTTT. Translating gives CASSIDSPSGRGLTDTQYF.

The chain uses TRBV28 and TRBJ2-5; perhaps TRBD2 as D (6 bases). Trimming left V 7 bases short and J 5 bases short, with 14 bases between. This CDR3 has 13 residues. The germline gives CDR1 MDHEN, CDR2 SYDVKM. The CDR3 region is CASNLSGTETQYF. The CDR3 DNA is TGTGCCAGCAACCTTAGCGGAACGGAGACCCAGTACTTC. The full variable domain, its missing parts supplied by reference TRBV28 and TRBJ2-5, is DVKVTQSSRYLVKRTGEKVFLECVQDMDHENMFWYRQDPGLGLRLIYFSYDVKMKEKGDIPEGYSVSREKKERFSLILESASTNQTSMYLCASNLSGTETQYFGPGTRLLVL.

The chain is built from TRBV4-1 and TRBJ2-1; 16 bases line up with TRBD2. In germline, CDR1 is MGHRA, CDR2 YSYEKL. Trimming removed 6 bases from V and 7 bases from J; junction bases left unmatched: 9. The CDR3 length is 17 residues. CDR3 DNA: TGCGCCAGCAGTCTAGGGGGACTAGCGGGAGGGGGTAATGAGCAGTTCTTC. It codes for CASSLGGLAGGGNEQFF.

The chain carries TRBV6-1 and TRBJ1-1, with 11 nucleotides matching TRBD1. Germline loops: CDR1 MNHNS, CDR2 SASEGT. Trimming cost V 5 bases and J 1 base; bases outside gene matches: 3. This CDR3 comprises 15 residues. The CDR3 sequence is CASSLGTGGNTEAFF. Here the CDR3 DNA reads TGTGCCAGCAGTCTCGGGACAGGGGGGAACACTGAAGCTTTCTTT.

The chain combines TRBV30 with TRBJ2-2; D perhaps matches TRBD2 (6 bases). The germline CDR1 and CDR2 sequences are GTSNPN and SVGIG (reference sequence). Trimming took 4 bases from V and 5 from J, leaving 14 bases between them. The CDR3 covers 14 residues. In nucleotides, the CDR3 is TGTGCCTGGACTCGGGGGATTGATACCGGGGAGCTGTTTTTT. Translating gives CAWTRGIDTGELFF.

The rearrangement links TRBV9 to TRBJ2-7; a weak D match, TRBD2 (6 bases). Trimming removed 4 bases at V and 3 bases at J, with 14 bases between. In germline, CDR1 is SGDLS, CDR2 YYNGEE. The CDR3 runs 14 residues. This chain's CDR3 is CASSPRGAGYEQYF. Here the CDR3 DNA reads TGTGCCAGCAGCCCTCGCGGAGCGGGCTACGAGCAGTACTTC.

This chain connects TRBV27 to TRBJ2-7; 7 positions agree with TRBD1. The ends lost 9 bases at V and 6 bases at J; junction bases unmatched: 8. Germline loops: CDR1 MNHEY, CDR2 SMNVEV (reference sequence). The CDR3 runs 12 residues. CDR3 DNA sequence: TGTGCCAGTAGACAGGGAGTCTTCGAGCAGTACTTC. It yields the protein CASRQGVFEQYF.